The 32 T cell receptor beta chains in this list originate from one sample, sequenced in a study of shared clonotypes between healthy human individuals. Libraries were prepared by immunoSEQ multiplex PCR; TCRdb keeps only in-frame clonotypes and omits some of them. Of nearly 1,000,000 clones listed, around three quarters are singletons. Input material: memory CD4+ T cells sorted from blood. This sample's subset: CD45RA-negative fraction. These receptors all come from a man younger than 35 in good health.

The chain is built from TRBV5-6 and TRBJ1-4; 9 bases are a match to TRBD1. V was clipped by 0 bases and J by 5 bases; unmatched bases: 5. This CDR3 has 16 residues. Germline V gives CDR1 SGHDT, CDR2 YYEEEE. CDR3 loop: CASSLAGQGKNEKLFF. CDR3 DNA sequence: TGTGCCAGCAGCTTGGCGGGACAGGGAAAGAATGAAAAACTGTTTTTT.

The V gene is TRBV27, the J gene TRBJ2-1; 12 bases match TRBD2. The trim removed 3 bases at V and 5 bases at J, leaving 14 bases unmatched. Germline CDR1 MNHEY, CDR2 SMNVEV (reference sequence). CDR3 length: 19 amino acids. CDR3 nucleotide sequence: TGTGCCAGCAGTTTGGAGACTAGCGGGGGTTTGCGGGTAAACAATGAGCAGTTCTTC. This gives the protein CASSLETSGGLRVNNEQFF.

Concerning this clone: Other DNA sequences within the sample encode an identical CDR3. The rearrangement joins TRBV18 to TRBJ2-5; no definite D call. There are 12 residues in the CDR3. The germline V gene encodes CDR1 KGHSH and CDR2 LQKENI. The ends were cut back, 3 bases at V and 5 bases at J, with 7 bases in the middle. CDR3 protein: CASSPVSETQYF. CDR3 DNA sequence: TGTGCCAGCTCACCGGTCTCCGAGACCCAGTACTTC.

This chain uses TRBV9 with TRBJ2-2, with D tentatively TRBD1 (5 bases). V was trimmed by 4 bases and J by 0 bases, leaving 10 bases between them. The germline V gene has CDR1 SGDLS and CDR2 YYNGEE. This CDR3 has 15 residues. The CDR3 region is CASSTRVANTGELFF. DNA for the CDR3: TGTGCCAGCAGCACCAGGGTAGCGAACACCGGGGAGCTGTTTTTT.

This clone was recorded only once. The chain is built from TRBV7-6 and TRBJ2-1; 14 bases map to TRBD2. Germline assignment: CDR1 SGHVS and CDR2 FNYEAQ. V gave up 5 bases and J gave up 7 bases; unmatched junction bases: 13. The CDR3 has 18 amino acids. The CDR3 sequence is CASSPGTSGSPKGNEQFF. DNA of the CDR3: TGTGCCAGCAGCCCCGGGACTAGCGGGAGTCCCAAGGGGAATGAGCAGTTCTTC.

This rearrangement joins TRBV6-6 to TRBJ2-2; 10 nucleotides line up with TRBD1. After removal of 6 bases from V and 1 base from J, the junction contained 5 bases not matched to a gene. The CDR3 is 16 residues long. CDR1 is MNHNY, CDR2 SVGAGI, per germline (reference sequence). CDR3 loop: CASRPGDRGNTGELFF. CDR3 nucleotides: TGTGCCAGCAGACCCGGGGACAGGGGGAACACCGGGGAGCTGTTTTTT.

Only a few counts were recorded for this clone. The chain recombines TRBV5-6 with TRBJ2-7, with a tentative D call TRBD2 (5 bases). Germline V CDR1 and CDR2: SGHDT, YYEEEE. V was clipped by 4 bases and J by 5 bases, with 16 bases between them. The CDR3 contains 14 residues. CDR3 coding DNA: TGTGCCAGCAGCAAGGGAGTCGATGTACACGAGCAGTACTTC. This codes for CASSKGVDVHEQYF.

The chain has TRBV10-3 and TRBJ1-3, with D unresolved. CDR1 ENHRY and CDR2 SYGVKD come from the germline V gene. The CDR3 loop spans 15 amino acids. Trimming stripped 1 base from V and 0 bases from J, with 7 bases between. CDR3 in DNA: TGTGCCATCAGTGAGTTTGGAGCCTCTGGAAACACCATATATTTT. Amino acid sequence: CAISEFGASGNTIYF.

A word on this clone: Distinct nucleotide sequences in the sample also encode this CDR3. This rearrangement joins TRBV9 to TRBJ1-2; perhaps TRBD1 as D (5 bases). Germline CDR1 is SGDLS and CDR2 is YYNGEE. The V end was cut by 0 bases, the J end by 6 bases, with 9 bases between. The CDR3 spans 13 residues. Written as DNA, the CDR3 is TGTGCCAGCAGCGTAGATCGGGGGGATGGCTACACCTTC. This gives the protein CASSVDRGDGYTF.

V usage is TRBV23-1 and J usage is TRBJ2-3; D ambiguous. TRBV23-1 belongs to the ORF category, with a function that is uncertain. Trimming took off 0 bases at V and 2 bases at J, with 15 bases between the two ends. This CDR3 is built from 17 residues. The CDR3 bases are TGCGCCAGCAGTCAATCGAACGGAATGAACATCACAGATACGCAGTATTTT. Translated, it gives CASSQSNGMNITDTQYF.

The chain recombines TRBV2 with TRBJ1-2; 10 nucleotides line up with TRBD1. CDR1 SNHLY and CDR2 FYNNEI come from the germline V gene. This CDR3 comprises 15 residues. The V and J ends lost 1 base and 8 bases, in that order; junction bases with no gene match: 7. The CDR3 DNA follows: TGTGCCAGCAGTGAAGTGCGACAGGGGGCGAAGGGCTACACCTTC. This sequence encodes CASSEVRQGAKGYTF.

This clone appeared a few times. The rearrangement uses TRBV27 and TRBJ1-5, with 12 positions matching TRBD1. The CDR3 is 14 amino acids. V lost 5 bases to trimming and J lost 7 bases; unmatched junction nucleotides: 3. Germline values: CDR1 MNHEY, CDR2 SMNVEV (reference sequence). The CDR3 DNA reads TGTGCCAGCAGTCAGGGACAGGGGGCACAGCCCCAGCATTTT. It translates to CASSQGQGAQPQHF.

This rearrangement joins TRBV7-9 to TRBJ1-6; D gene unclear. Per the germline V gene, CDR1 is SEHNR and CDR2 is FQNEAQ (reference sequence). Trimming pared 3 bases from V and 9 bases from J, leaving 12 bases between. CDR3 length: 14 amino acids. CDR3 protein: CASSLEGVGSPLHF. CDR3 in DNA: TGTGCCAGCAGCTTGGAGGGCGTTGGTTCACCCCTCCACTTT.

The chain recombines TRBV7-2 with TRBJ2-5, with D tentatively TRBD2 (5 bases). Trimming left V 1 base short and J 2 bases short, with 14 bases between. The CDR3 length is 16 residues. Germline lookup yields CDR1 SGHTA and CDR2 FQGNSA. The CDR3 nucleotides read TGTGCCAGCAGCTTAGGCAACAACGGGAATCAAGAGACCCAGTACTTC. Protein: CASSLGNNGNQETQYF.

In the case of this clone: Other DNA sequences within the sample encode an identical CDR3. The chain has TRBV19 and TRBJ2-3; 7 bases agree with TRBD1. The CDR3 length is 15 residues. V lost 3 bases, J lost 0 bases, and 3 bases stayed unmatched. In germline, CDR1 is LNHDA, CDR2 SQIVND (reference sequence). CDR3 nucleotides: TGTGCCAGTAGTATTGGACAGGAGAGCACAGATACGCAGTATTTT. This encodes CASSIGQESTDTQYF.

In its sample, this clone was seen once. The chain links TRBV30 to TRBJ2-1; 13 nucleotides agree with TRBD2. This CDR3 region has 16 residues. The V gene's germline CDR1 is GTSNPN and CDR2 SVGIG (reference sequence). The CDR3 sequence: CGVGTSGTSSYNEQFF. The CDR3, as DNA: TGTGGTGTGGGGACTAGCGGGACGAGCTCCTACAATGAGCAGTTCTTC.

The rearrangement joins TRBV4-2 to TRBJ2-2, with D uncertain. Trimming stripped 0 bases from V and 7 bases from J, with 9 bases between. Germline V lookup: CDR1 LGHNA, CDR2 YNFKEQ. CDR3 length equals 14 residues. The DNA for the CDR3 is TGTGCCAGCAGCCAAGATTTGGAGCACGGGGAGCTGTTTTTT. This codes for CASSQDLEHGELFF.

Remarks on this clone: The same CDR3 arises from other DNA sequences in this sample as well. The V gene is TRBV19, the J gene TRBJ1-1; D might be TRBD1 (6 bases). The ends were cut back, 6 bases at V and 1 base at J, with 15 bases in the middle. This CDR3 contains 15 residues. Germline-derived CDR1 and CDR2 are LNHDA and SQIVND (reference sequence). The CDR3: CASSPPTGRNTEAFF. CDR3 nucleotide sequence: TGTGCCAGTAGCCCCCCGACAGGTCGGAACACTGAAGCTTTCTTT.

This clone was seen only once. The J gene is TRBJ1-3, the V gene TRBV5-1; D gene unclear. V lost 6 bases, J lost 0 bases, and 13 bases lay in between. CDR3 length: 15 residues. Germline-derived CDR1 and CDR2 are SGHRS and YFSETQ. The CDR3, as DNA: TGCGCCAGCACGTCGGCAGGTCACTCTGGAAACACCATATATTTT. Residues: CASTSAGHSGNTIYF.

CDR3 amino acids: CASSSREPSRKLFF. CDR3 bases: TGTGCCAGCAGCTCCCGGGAACCTTCGAGGAAGCTGTTTTTT. The V call is TRBV7-2, the J call TRBJ2-2; D may be TRBD2 (5 bases). This CDR3 has 14 residues. Trimming pared 4 bases from V and 12 bases from J, leaving 18 bases between. Germline values: CDR1 SGHTA, CDR2 FQGNSA.

CDR3 sequence reads: CASSLFVNQNTEAFF. In nucleotides, the CDR3 is TGTGCCAGCAGTTTATTCGTAAACCAGAACACTGAAGCTTTCTTT. The chain joins TRBV28 to TRBJ1-1; D remains unclear. The germline V gene encodes CDR1 MDHEN and CDR2 SYDVKM. The V end was cut by 1 base, the J end by 1 base, with 10 bases between. The CDR3 contains 15 residues. The whole variable domain, filled in from reference TRBV28 and TRBJ1-1, reads DVKVTQSSRYLVKRTGEKVFLECVQDMDHENMFWYRQDPGLGLRLIYFSYDVKMKEKGDIPEGYSVSREKKERFSLILESASTNQTSMYLCASSLFVNQNTEAFFGQGTRLTVV.

The genes are TRBV5-5 and TRBJ1-1, with 9 bases identical to TRBD1. This CDR3 has 13 residues. Looked up from germline, CDR1 is SGHKS and CDR2 is YYEKEE (reference sequence). Losses at the gene ends were 5 bases for V and 7 bases for J; bases not matched to a gene: 6. DNA for the CDR3: TGTGCCAGCAGGGGACAGGGCTTTGGTGAAGCTTTCTTT. Protein: CASRGQGFGEAFF.

This CDR3 reads CASSPPGGGPADTQYF. DNA of the CDR3: TGTGCCAGCAGCCCCCCCGGGGGAGGGCCGGCAGATACGCAGTATTTT. This chain joins TRBV7-2 and TRBJ2-3; 7 nucleotides match TRBD2. V dropped 5 bases and J dropped 4; count of bases not matched to a gene: 12. The CDR3 runs 16 residues. Germline CDR1 SGHTA, CDR2 FQGNSA.

Comment on this clone: Other DNA variants within this sample encode the same CDR3. The chain employs TRBV5-8 and TRBJ2-1, with 7 bases that match TRBD2. The CDR3 is 15 amino acids. Germline CDR1 SGHTS, CDR2 YDEGEE. Trimming at V came to 4 bases and at J to 0 bases, leaving 4 bases not matched to a gene. The CDR3 protein is CASSLSGSSYNEQFF. CDR3 bases: TGTGCCAGCAGCCTTAGCGGGTCCTCCTACAATGAGCAGTTCTTC.

The J gene is TRBJ1-5, the V gene TRBV12-5; D call uncertain. The CDR3 sequence is 13 residues long. With 1 base removed from V and 7 bases from J, the gap between germline ends came to 8 bases. Germline V gene sequence: CDR1 LGHNT, CDR2 FRNRAP. The CDR3 region is CASGLEEGQPQHF. The CDR3 DNA reads as TGTGCTAGTGGTTTGGAGGAAGGACAGCCCCAGCATTTT.

The genes are TRBV28 and TRBJ1-1; 8 bases are a match to TRBD1. The trim removed 6 bases at V and 1 base at J, leaving 7 bases unmatched. CDR1 is MDHEN, CDR2 SYDVKM, per germline. The CDR3 totals 15 residues. This chain's CDR3 is CASRADRVQNTEAFF. DNA of the CDR3: TGTGCCAGCAGGGCGGACAGGGTTCAGAACACTGAAGCTTTCTTT.

Only a few counts were recorded for this clone. This sequence joins TRBV2 and TRBJ2-5; 10 nucleotides line up with TRBD2. This CDR3 has 16 amino acids. The trim removed 7 bases at V and 2 bases at J, leaving 10 bases unmatched. From germline, CDR1 is SNHLY and CDR2 FYNNEI. The CDR3 is CASTPLAGTSQETQYF. CDR3 nucleotide sequence: TGTGCCAGCACCCCACTAGCGGGGACATCTCAAGAGACCCAGTACTTC.

The CDR3 sequence is CASHLAGGPGNEQFF. The CDR3 nucleotides read TGTGCCAGTCATTTAGCGGGAGGGCCTGGGAATGAGCAGTTCTTC. The chain is built from TRBV27 and TRBJ2-1, with TRBD2 matching 11 bases. This CDR3 comprises 15 residues. J gave up 7 bases and V 9 bases, and 11 bases lay outside the gene matches. Germline V lookup: CDR1 MNHEY, CDR2 SMNVEV (reference sequence).

This clone showed up just once. This chain links TRBV6-5 with TRBJ1-2; TRBD1 might be the D (6 bases). The CDR3 has 12 residues. V gave up 2 bases and J gave up 7 bases, with 8 bases separating them. In germline, CDR1 is MNHEY, CDR2 SVGAGI. The CDR3 is CASSYIGGGYTF. The CDR3, as DNA: TGTGCCAGCAGTTACATAGGGGGTGGCTACACCTTC.

This chain uses TRBV6-5 with TRBJ2-2, with 11 positions matching TRBD2. The length of the CDR3 is 15 residues. Germline V gene lookup returns CDR1 MNHEY and CDR2 SVGAGI. V was clipped by 4 bases and J by 6 bases; unmatched bases: 4. CDR3 protein: CASSLAGGKPGELFF. CDR3 nucleotide sequence: TGTGCCAGCAGTTTAGCGGGAGGGAAACCCGGGGAGCTGTTTTTT.

This chain links TRBV18 with TRBJ2-7; no clear D. V lost 3 bases and J lost 0, with 9 bases in between. CDR3 length: 14 amino acids. Looked up from germline, CDR1 is KGHSH and CDR2 is LQKENI. In nucleotides, the CDR3 is TGTGCCAGCTCACCGGGATCTAGCTCCTACGAGCAGTACTTC. Translating it yields CASSPGSSSYEQYF.

The DNA of the CDR3 is TGTGCCTGGAGTACGGGTGGCAATCCATCCAGTTATCAGCCCCAGCATTTT. Translation gives CAWSTGGNPSSYQPQHF. J is TRBJ1-5 and V is TRBV30; D gene unclear. Germline CDR1 GTSNPN, CDR2 SVGIG (reference sequence). Trimming cost V 2 bases and J 5 bases, with 22 bases left between them. There are 17 residues in the CDR3.